This is a list of T cell receptor beta chains from one sample in a study of beta chain features in type 1 diabetes. Sequencing was performed with immunoSEQ multiplex PCR; in TCRdb, only in-frame clones are kept and a portion is missing. Here the sample spans about 170,000 clones, 7.8% being singletons. The sample taken for sequencing was central memory CD4+ T cells from blood. The receptors stem from a woman aged 35 to 49 with type 1 diabetes. CDR3s include the opening cysteine and the closing phenylalanine or tryptophan. D genes are given only for firm matches. Clone size appears in some rows only: once, few, many, or a class for an expanded clone.

len | abundance | d_gene | j_gene | v_gene | CDR3aa | CDR3nt
13 | once | - | TRBJ2-7 | TRBV10-3 | CAGRGGASGEQYF | TGTGCCGGAAGAGGGGGGGCATCGGGTGAGCAGTACTTC
12 | - | - | TRBJ2-7 | TRBV9 | CASSPSPYEQYF | TGTGCCAGCAGCCCCTCTCCCTACGAGCAGTACTTC
15 | - | TRBD1 | TRBJ2-5 | TRBV6-1 | CASSRDRGRLETQYF | TGTGCCAGCAGCCGGGACAGGGGGCGGCTGGAGACCCAGTACTTC
15 | many | - | TRBJ1-1 | TRBV4-1 | CASSRAGAGGAEAFF | TGCGCCAGCAGCCGCGCCGGCGCGGGGGGGGCTGAAGCTTTCTTT
15 | - | TRBD1 | TRBJ1-4 | TRBV6-5 | CASSNRDRAKEKLFF | TGTGCCAGCAGTAACCGGGACAGGGCAAAGGAAAAACTGTTTTTT
12 | - | - | TRBJ1-5 | TRBV30 | CAWSGNGQPQHF | TGTGCCTGGAGTGGCAACGGGCAGCCCCAGCATTTT
15 | - | - | TRBJ2-2 | TRBV4-2 | CASSRAPRDTGELFF | TGTGCCAGCAGCCGGGCTCCCCGTGACACCGGGGAGCTGTTTTTT
14 | few | TRBD1 | TRBJ1-2 | TRBV28 | CASSIPQTGKGYTF | TGTGCCAGCAGCATCCCTCAGACAGGGAAGGGCTACACCTTC
11 | many | TRBD1 | TRBJ2-7 | TRBV20-1 | CSANRGERQYF | TGCAGTGCCAACAGGGGTGAGCGGCAGTACTTC
13 | many | - | TRBJ1-1 | TRBV9 | CASSITGGTEAFF | TGTGCCAGCAGCATTACAGGTGGGACTGAAGCTTTCTTT
15 | - | - | TRBJ2-7 | TRBV28 | CASSWIQGTSYEQYF | TGTGCCAGCAGTTGGATACAGGGCACTTCCTACGAGCAGTACTTC
17 | - | TRBD2 | TRBJ2-2 | TRBV28 | CASSLGSGTFNTGELFF | TGTGCCAGCAGTTTAGGAAGCGGGACTTTTAACACCGGGGAGCTGTTTTTT
14 | many | TRBD1 | TRBJ1-1 | TRBV10-3 | CAISGDRDSTEAFF | TGTGCCATCAGTGGGGACAGGGATTCCACTGAAGCTTTCTTT
15 | - | TRBD2 | TRBJ2-7 | TRBV4-1 | CASSQVSGGRNEQYF | TGCGCCAGCAGCCAAGTGTCGGGAGGGAGAAACGAGCAGTACTTC
13 | - | - | TRBJ1-2 | TRBV2 | CASLGETNYGYTF | TGTGCCAGCCTCGGGGAAACCAACTATGGCTACACCTTC
16 | few | - | TRBJ2-3 | TRBV4-1 | CASSQLLAGSTDTQYF | TGCGCCAGCAGCCAACTTCTAGCAGGAAGCACAGATACGCAGTATTTT
15 | - | - | TRBJ1-1 | TRBV19 | CASSIRVGMNTEAFF | TGTGCCAGTAGTATCAGGGTAGGGATGAACACTGAAGCTTTCTTT
16 | few | - | TRBJ2-2 | TRBV7-9 | CASSLATGKNTGELFF | TGTGCCAGCAGCTTAGCTACAGGGAAGAACACCGGGGAGCTGTTTTTT
14 | few | - | TRBJ2-5 | TRBV9 | CASSVAPRGSDQYF | TGTGCCAGCAGCGTAGCGCCCCGAGGGAGCGACCAGTACTTC
13 | - | - | TRBJ1-1 | TRBV7-3 | CASSLQGGTEAFF | TGTGCCAGCAGCCTACAGGGTGGAACTGAAGCTTTCTTT
14 | - | - | TRBJ2-7 | TRBV9 | CASSVEEGLSEQYF | TGTGCCAGCAGCGTAGAGGAGGGATTAAGCGAGCAGTACTTC
15 | - | - | TRBJ2-1 | TRBV7-2 | CASSLLGRTVNEQFF | TGTGCCAGCAGCTTATTAGGTAGGACAGTCAATGAGCAGTTCTTC
15 | many | - | TRBJ1-6 | TRBV4-3 | CASSQDRGANSPLHF | TGCGCCAGCAGCCAAGACAGGGGCGCTAATTCACCCCTCCACTTT
16 | - | TRBD2 | TRBJ2-3 | TRBV27 | CASSSLLAGGTDTQYF | TGTGCCAGCAGTTCCTTACTAGCGGGGGGCACAGATACGCAGTATTTT
13 | few | TRBD1 | TRBJ1-1 | TRBV7-2 | CVIIGQGASEAFF | TGTGTGATTATCGGGCAGGGGGCCTCTGAAGCTTTCTTT
15 | - | TRBD1 | TRBJ2-1 | TRBV5-1 | CASSPLGQGANEQFF | TGCGCCAGCAGCCCCCTCGGACAGGGGGCAAATGAGCAGTTCTTC
11 | few | - | TRBJ1-1 | TRBV6-6 | CASSKEIEAFF | TGTGCCAGCAGTAAGGAGATTGAAGCTTTCTTT